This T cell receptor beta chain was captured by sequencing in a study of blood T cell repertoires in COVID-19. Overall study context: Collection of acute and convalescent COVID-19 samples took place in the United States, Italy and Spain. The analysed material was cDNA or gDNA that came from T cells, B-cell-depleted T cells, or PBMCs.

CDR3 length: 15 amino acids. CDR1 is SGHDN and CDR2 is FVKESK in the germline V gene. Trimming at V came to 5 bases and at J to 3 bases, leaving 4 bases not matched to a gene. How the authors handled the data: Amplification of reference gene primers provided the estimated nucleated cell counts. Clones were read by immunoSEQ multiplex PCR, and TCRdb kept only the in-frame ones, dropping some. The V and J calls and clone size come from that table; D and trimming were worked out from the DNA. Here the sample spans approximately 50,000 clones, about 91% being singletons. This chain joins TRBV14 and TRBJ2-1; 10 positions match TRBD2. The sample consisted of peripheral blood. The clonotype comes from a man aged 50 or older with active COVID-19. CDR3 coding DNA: TGTGCCAGCAGCGAAAGCGGGAGGGTCTACAATGAGCAGTTCTTC. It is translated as CASSESGRVYNEQFF.